The 31 T cell receptor beta chains below all came from one sample that was sequenced in a study of T cells after yellow fever vaccination. TCRdb processed the 5' RACE reads anew with MiXCR; each CDR3 protein has one entry. The sample records about 50,000 distinct CDR3 sequences, 7.4% being singletons. The sequenced sample was CD8+ T cells sorted from PBMCs, obtained less than 16 days after the first yellow fever vaccination. The receptors come from a man aged 18-30 years who received the YFV17D yellow fever vaccine.

This clonotype was seen repeatedly, ten times or more. The chain is built from TRBV5-4 and TRBJ1-1; D unclear. This CDR3 contains 14 residues. CDR1 SGHNT and CDR2 YYREEE come from the germline V gene (reference sequence). V gave up 0 bases and J gave up 2 bases, with 8 bases separating them. In nucleotides, the CDR3 is TGTGCCAGCAGCTTGGAACGAGGAAACACTGAAGCTTTCTTT. Translating it yields CASSLERGNTEAFF.

This clonotype was seen many times. The CDR3 region is CSVEKGEDTQYF. The CDR3 nucleotides read TGCAGCGTTGAAAAGGGGGAAGATACGCAGTATTTT. J is TRBJ2-3 and V is TRBV29-1; maybe TRBD1 (6 bases). Germline V gives CDR1 SQVTM, CDR2 ANQGSEA. The CDR3 is 12 amino acids. Trimming took 2 bases from V and 5 from J, leaving 8 bases between them.

This clonotype was observed at least ten times. The chain is built from TRBV7-6 and TRBJ2-5; a possible D gene is TRBD1 (6 bases). This CDR3 has 15 amino acids. Per the germline V gene, CDR1 is SGHVS and CDR2 is FNYEAQ. Trimming took 5 bases from V and 4 from J, leaving 17 bases between them. The CDR3 DNA is TGTGCCAGCAGCCCCCCCGCTGACAGGCCAGAGACCCAGTACTTC. It translates to CASSPPADRPETQYF.

This clonotype occurred many times. CDR3 in amino acids: CASSGDRNSYNEQFF. The CDR3 region has the DNA TGTGCCAGCAGTGGGGACAGAAACTCCTACAATGAGCAGTTCTTC. The chain is built from TRBV2 and TRBJ2-1; 7 nucleotides align to TRBD1. V was pared by 4 bases and J by 0 bases, with 3 bases of the junction left unmatched. The CDR3 totals 15 residues. Germline V gene lookup returns CDR1 SNHLY and CDR2 FYNNEI.

This clonotype was found many times. The genes are TRBV7-9 and TRBJ2-2; 7 positions agree with TRBD1. Per germline, CDR1 SEHNR and CDR2 FQNEAQ (reference sequence). The trim removed 6 bases at V and 6 bases at J, leaving 10 bases unmatched. The CDR3 has 15 residues. The CDR3 reads CASRGGVTGSGELFF. Written as DNA, the CDR3 is TGTGCCAGCAGAGGGGGCGTTACAGGGTCCGGGGAGCTGTTTTTT.

The gene calls are TRBV5-4 and TRBJ2-1; D gene uncertain. The germline V and J ends were trimmed by 1 base and 3 bases, with 5 bases remaining between them. There are 13 residues in the CDR3. Germline V lookup: CDR1 SGHNT, CDR2 YYREEE (reference sequence). This CDR3 is CASSLWGYNEQFF. The CDR3 DNA sequence: TGTGCCAGCAGCTTGTGGGGCTACAATGAGCAGTTCTTC.

This clonotype was detected only a few times. J is TRBJ1-6 and V is TRBV11-2, with a possible D match to TRBD1 (5 bases). The V gene's germline CDR1 is SGHAT and CDR2 FQNNGV. The CDR3 is 21 amino acids. V was pared by 1 base and J by 2 bases, with 24 bases between. The CDR3: CASSLGSGVWIGGTYNSPLHF. In DNA, the CDR3 is TGTGCCAGCAGCTTAGGGTCGGGGGTTTGGATCGGGGGAACCTATAATTCACCCCTCCACTTT.

This clonotype was counted at least ten times. This chain links TRBV6-2 or TRBV6-3 with TRBJ1-2; perhaps TRBD1 as D (5 bases). Germline lookup yields CDR1 MNHEY and CDR2 SVGEGT. The CDR3 sequence is 13 residues long. The V and J ends lost 7 bases and 8 bases respectively, with 17 bases between them. The CDR3 protein is CASTTTGGKGYTF. The DNA for the CDR3 is TGTGCCAGCACAACGACGGGGGGGAAAGGCTACACCTTC.

This clonotype was observed many times. The chain combines TRBV5-6 with TRBJ1-1, with D maybe TRBD1 (6 bases). The CDR3 totals 15 residues. Germline V gene sequence: CDR1 SGHDT, CDR2 YYEEEE. The V gene lost 4 bases and the J gene lost 5 bases, with 18 bases spanning the gap. CDR3 nucleotides: TGTGCCAGCAGCACGAGGGGGGTTGTAGGAACTGAAGCTTTCTTT. Residues: CASSTRGVVGTEAFF.

This clonotype was observed at least ten times. This rearrangement joins TRBV6-1 to TRBJ2-7, with TRBD1 as a possible D gene (6 bases). V was cut by 5 bases and J by 2 bases, with 19 bases left in between. This CDR3 region has 16 residues. Germline V gene sequence: CDR1 MNHNS, CDR2 SASEGT. The CDR3 DNA reads TGTGCCAGCAGTAACGCTCAGGGGCTTGGGACCTACGAGCAGTACTTC. It encodes CASSNAQGLGTYEQYF.

This clonotype was recorded at least ten times. The V and J genes are TRBV30 and TRBJ2-1, with D perhaps matching TRBD1 (5 bases). CDR1 GTSNPN and CDR2 SVGIG come from the germline V gene (reference sequence). This CDR3 region has 13 residues. Trimming removed 6 bases at V and 3 bases at J, with 12 bases between. Written as DNA, the CDR3 is TGTGCCTGCAGACAGCTGAACTACAATGAGCAGTTCTTC. Translating it yields CACRQLNYNEQFF.

This clonotype has at least ten counts. One end of the junction does not line up with germline, which may come from a read error. This chain joins TRBV27 and TRBJ2-3; 9 bases fit TRBD1. This CDR3 is built from 12 residues. CDR1 MNHEY and CDR2 SMNVEV come from the germline V gene (reference sequence). The CDR3 bases are TGCGGGACAGGGTTCGGAACAGATACGCAGTATTTT. Translating it yields CGTGFGTDTQYF.

Many counts were recorded for this clonotype. The chain combines TRBV7-2 with TRBJ2-3; 12 bases line up with TRBD2. Germline V gene data show CDR1 as SGHTA and CDR2 as FQGNSA. After removal of 4 bases from V and 5 bases from J, the junction contained 4 bases not matched to a gene. The CDR3 contains 15 residues. The DNA for the CDR3 is TGTGCCAGCAGCTCACTAGCGGGGGGTGGAGATACGCAGTATTTT. Its translation is CASSSLAGGGDTQYF.

This clonotype has just a few counts. The chain joins TRBV12-3 or TRBV12-4 to TRBJ1-1, with TRBD1 matching 8 bases. Trimming took 6 bases from V and 1 from J; bases not matched to a gene: 4. This CDR3 is 14 amino acids long. The CDR3 nucleotides are TGTGCCAGCAGAATCGGACAGGGGAACACTGAAGCTTTCTTT. Translation gives CASRIGQGNTEAFF.

The rearrangement links TRBV20-1 to TRBJ2-1; D may match TRBD1 or TRBD2 (6 bases each). CDR1 and CDR2 from the germline V gene are DFQATT and SNEGSKA (reference sequence). The CDR3 length is 13 residues. V was pared by 3 bases and J by 6 bases, with 12 bases between. The CDR3 loop is CSASRGPSNEQFF. DNA for the CDR3: TGCAGTGCTAGCCGGGGGCCCTCCAATGAGCAGTTCTTC.

This clonotype has a count of ten or more. The chain links TRBV7-2 to TRBJ2-1; TRBD2 might be the D (5 bases). CDR1 and CDR2 from the germline V gene are SGHTA and FQGNSA. The CDR3 contains 13 residues. V dropped 1 base and J dropped 6 bases, with 7 bases sitting between them. Here the CDR3 DNA reads TGTGCCAGCAGCTTAGGCCTAGCCAATGAGCAGTTCTTC. Its protein product is CASSLGLANEQFF.

This clonotype was seen repeatedly, ten times or more. The J gene is TRBJ2-1, the V gene TRBV4-3; TRBD2 is a possible D gene (5 bases). Trimming cost V 0 bases and J 4 bases, with 13 bases left between them. This CDR3 contains 16 residues. CDR1 is LGHNA and CDR2 is YSLEER in the germline V gene. CDR3 amino acids: CASSQDSTGWYNEQFF. For the CDR3, the DNA is TGCGCCAGCAGCCAAGATAGTACGGGGTGGTACAATGAGCAGTTCTTC.

The sample holds many counts of this clonotype. The chain employs TRBV5-1 and TRBJ2-7; 12 bases line up with TRBD1. V lost 0 bases to trimming and J lost 7 bases; unmatched junction nucleotides: 5. The CDR3 consists of 15 residues. Germline values: CDR1 SGHRS, CDR2 YFSETQ. The DNA of the CDR3 is TGCGCCAGCAGCTTGGAGGGACAGGGGGCTGATGAGCAGTACTTC. Protein product: CASSLEGQGADEQYF.

This clonotype turned up a few times. This chain uses TRBV5-6 with TRBJ2-5, with D unresolved. Germline V gene lookup returns CDR1 SGHDT and CDR2 YYEEEE. V was cut by 0 bases and J by 7 bases, with 10 bases left in between. This CDR3 has 13 residues. CDR3 bases: TGTGCCAGCAGCTTGGGCTCGACCGGGACCCAGTACTTC. The encoded protein is CASSLGSTGTQYF.

This clonotype was observed many times. The chain joins TRBV10-3 to TRBJ2-1, with unresolved D. The CDR3 is 12 residues long. The germline V and J ends were trimmed by 2 bases and 9 bases, with 8 bases remaining between them. From germline, CDR1 is ENHRY and CDR2 SYGVKD. CDR3 residues: CAISEPSREQFF. The CDR3 region has the DNA TGTGCCATCAGTGAGCCGAGTCGTGAGCAGTTCTTC.

Regarding this clonotype: A read error may produce the germline difference seen at one junction end. This chain connects TRBV27 to TRBJ2-3, with D uncertain. CDR3 length: 14 residues. Germline V gives CDR1 MNHEY, CDR2 SMNVEV (reference sequence). CDR3 coding DNA: TGTGCCAGCAGATTATACTTCGTCACAGATACGCAGTATTTT. This gives the protein CASRLYFVTDTQYF.

For this clonotype: This may be a read error: a much more frequent sequence differs by one nucleotide. V gene TRBV4-3 combines with J gene TRBJ2-5; D remains ambiguous. Germline V lookup: CDR1 LGHNA, CDR2 YSLEER. The CDR3 has 14 residues. CDR3 DNA: TGCGCCAGCAGCCAAGATATATCTCAAGAGAACCAGTACTTC. It translates to CASSQDISQENQYF.

This clonotype showed up many times. V and J are TRBV4-3 and TRBJ2-3; D possibly uses TRBD1 or TRBD2 (5 bases each). V lost 0 bases and J 1 base, leaving 14 bases between the germline ends. CDR3 size: 17 residues. Germline V gene lookup returns CDR1 LGHNA and CDR2 YSLEER. CDR3 nucleotide sequence: TGCGCCAGCAGCCAAGAGGAGCCCGGGACCCGCACAGATACGCAGTATTTT. Protein sequence: CASSQEEPGTRTDTQYF.

The sample holds a few counts of this clonotype. The chain couples TRBV27 to TRBJ1-1; D remains unclear. The CDR3 consists of 13 residues. Trimming took 8 bases from V and 0 from J, leaving 10 bases between them. Looked up from germline, CDR1 is MNHEY and CDR2 is SMNVEV (reference sequence). The CDR3 region is CASGSLLNTEAFF. In DNA form, the CDR3 reads TGTGCCAGCGGGAGCCTACTGAACACTGAAGCTTTCTTT.

In this sample, this clonotype turned up many times. CDR3 region: CASSQAPLRGTEQFF. The CDR3 DNA reads as TGCGCCAGCAGCCAAGCCCCCCTTCGGGGGACAGAGCAGTTCTTC. The chain uses TRBV4-1 and TRBJ2-1; either TRBD1 or TRBD2 may fit D (6 bases each). CDR1 MGHRA and CDR2 YSYEKL come from the germline V gene. V was shortened by 1 base and J by 10 bases, with 17 bases between the two germline ends. The CDR3 length is 15 residues.

This clonotype was seen many times. V is TRBV5-1 and J is TRBJ1-2; 9 nucleotides agree with TRBD1. Germline trimming cut 0 bases from V and 1 base from J; bases unmatched to any gene: 4. From germline, CDR1 is SGHRS and CDR2 YFSETQ. The CDR3 has 16 amino acids. The CDR3 is CASSLGWTGVNYGYTF. The CDR3 coding sequence is TGCGCCAGCAGCTTGGGCTGGACAGGGGTTAACTATGGCTACACCTTC.

The table lists this clonotype with a few counts. This chain connects TRBV28 to TRBJ1-1; D gene unclear. Trimming took off 1 base at V and 0 bases at J, with 15 bases between the two ends. CDR3 length: 17 residues. Germline V gives CDR1 MDHEN, CDR2 SYDVKM. The CDR3 loop is CASSLFPQVSMNTEAFF. The CDR3 nucleotides are TGTGCCAGCAGTTTATTTCCCCAGGTATCCATGAACACTGAAGCTTTCTTT.

This clonotype was seen many times. The chain has TRBV13 and TRBJ2-7, with D perhaps matching TRBD1 (6 bases). Germline CDR1 PRHDT, CDR2 FYEKMQ (reference sequence). V lost 5 bases to trimming and J lost 2 bases, with 16 bases between them. CDR3 length: 15 amino acids. In DNA form, the CDR3 reads TGTGCCAGCAGCCCATCGGACAGTCCCGCCTACGAGCAGTACTTC. This gives the protein CASSPSDSPAYEQYF.

Ten or more counts support this clonotype. V and J are TRBV3-1 and TRBJ2-7; D is tentatively TRBD1 or TRBD2 (5 bases each). The CDR3 sequence is 14 residues long. Germline V CDR1 and CDR2: LGHDT, YNNKEL (reference sequence). V dropped 1 base and J dropped 7 bases, with 14 bases sitting between them. The CDR3 reads CASSQGWGKEEQYV. CDR3 DNA sequence: TGTGCCAGCAGCCAAGGCTGGGGGAAAGAGGAGCAGTACGTC.

This clonotype came up many times. The rearrangement joins TRBV29-1 to TRBJ2-1; 9 bases line up with TRBD1. Germline loops: CDR1 SQVTM, CDR2 ANQGSEA. With 7 bases clipped from V and 2 bases from J, the junction kept 6 bases outside the gene matches. The CDR3 runs to 14 residues. CDR3 in amino acids: CSANRDRAYNEQFF. CDR3 sequence (DNA): TGCAGCGCTAACCGGGACAGGGCCTACAATGAGCAGTTCTTC.

This clonotype was counted many times. This rearrangement joins TRBV7-9 to TRBJ1-1; 8 bases align to TRBD1. CDR3 length equals 16 residues. Per the germline V gene, CDR1 is SEHNR and CDR2 is FQNEAQ (reference sequence). J lost 6 bases, V lost 3 bases, and 12 bases had no gene match. The CDR3 reads CASSFLPGQAGSEAFF. In nucleotides, the CDR3 is TGTGCCAGCAGCTTCCTTCCGGGACAGGCGGGTTCTGAAGCTTTCTTT.